This passage covers 28 T cell receptor beta chains from one sample sequenced in a study of blood T cell repertoires in COVID-19 (TCRdb year 2020). To prepare the library, the immunoSEQ multiplex PCR assay was applied. TCRdb took over this immuneACCESS table, retaining in-frame rearrangements with V and J assigned. Such tables are incomplete; in checked studies, under half of the missing clones stem from an unresolved V gene, and the remainder is unexplained. This sample gives some 74,000 clones in total; approximately 91% of them show up just once. The top ten clonotypes cover approximately 30% of the sample. Sequenced input: peripheral blood. The receptors were gathered from a man aged 50 to 59 with acute or convalescent COVID-19.

The chain recombines TRBV11-2 with TRBJ2-5; no reliable D call. Germline assignment: CDR1 SGHAT and CDR2 FQNNGV. The germline V and J ends were trimmed by 2 bases and 2 bases, with 15 bases remaining between them. The CDR3 consists of 16 residues. The CDR3 sequence is CASSLTYTKPQETQYF. In DNA form, the CDR3 reads TGTGCCAGCAGCTTAACGTACACGAAACCTCAAGAGACCCAGTACTTC.

The chain carries TRBV7-2 and TRBJ2-2; no clear D. CDR3 length equals 14 residues. Germline CDR1 is SGHTA and CDR2 is FQGNSA. The V gene lost 2 bases and the J gene lost 6 bases, with 10 bases spanning the gap. In DNA, the CDR3 is TGTGCCAGCAGCTTAATGGGCTTGGCCGGGGAGCTGTTTTTT. This codes for CASSLMGLAGELFF.

This rearrangement joins TRBV18 to TRBJ2-7, with TRBD2 identical over 8 bases. With 4 bases clipped from V and 0 bases from J, the junction kept 5 bases outside the gene matches. The CDR3 has 15 residues. The germline gives CDR1 KGHSH, CDR2 LQKENI. CDR3 sequence (DNA): TGTGCCAGCTCACGCCCGGGGGGGAACTCCTACGAGCAGTACTTC. Its protein is CASSRPGGNSYEQYF.

The table lists this clone with a count of one. The chain links TRBV5-1 to TRBJ2-3; weak D call: TRBD2 (6 bases). This CDR3 comprises 15 residues. V lost 1 base, J lost 3 bases, and 12 bases lay in between. Germline V gene sequence: CDR1 SGHRS, CDR2 YFSETQ. CDR3 residues: CASSLWRLETDTQYF. CDR3 coding DNA: TGCGCCAGCAGCTTGTGGAGACTAGAGACAGATACGCAGTATTTT.

This sequence joins TRBV10-3 and TRBJ2-7; maybe TRBD1 (6 bases). Trimming cost V 2 bases and J 2 bases, with 16 bases left between them. Germline CDR1 and CDR2: ENHRY and SYGVKD. The CDR3 extends over 16 amino acids. The CDR3 reads CAISEGSADRPYEQYF. The CDR3 nucleotides read TGTGCCATCAGTGAGGGGTCCGCGGACAGACCCTACGAGCAGTACTTC.

The chain joins TRBV21-1 to TRBJ1-6; the table gives TRBD1 as D, unverified against the DNA. TRBV21-1 is recorded as a pseudogene. This CDR3 region has 19 residues. The CDR3 DNA follows: TGTGCCAGCAGCAAAGAAGGACGGGACAGCCCATCCTATAATTCACCCCTCCACTTT. Translated: CASSKEGRDSPSYNSPLHF.

V is TRBV2 and J is TRBJ2-1; possibly TRBD2 for D (6 bases). V was pared by 2 bases and J by 1 base, with 9 bases between. Germline V gene sequence: CDR1 SNHLY, CDR2 FYNNEI. The CDR3 is 15 amino acids. CDR3 nucleotides: TGTGCCAGCAGTGAAAGGCGGGGATCCTACAATGAGCAGTTCTTC. It translates to CASSERRGSYNEQFF.

The chain links TRBV4-1 to TRBJ2-5; TRBD2 matches 7 bases. The germline V gene encodes CDR1 MGHRA and CDR2 YSYEKL. The V segment lost 0 bases and the J segment 1 base; nucleotides outside the gene matches: 8. This CDR3 spans 17 amino acids. The CDR3 loop reads CASSQDGWEGPQETQYF. In DNA form, the CDR3 reads TGCGCCAGCAGCCAAGACGGTTGGGAGGGGCCCCAAGAGACCCAGTACTTC.

The chain recombines TRBV5-1 with TRBJ2-1; maybe TRBD1 (6 bases). Germline V lookup: CDR1 SGHRS, CDR2 YFSETQ. The germline V and J ends were trimmed by 0 bases and 2 bases, with 9 bases remaining between them. The CDR3 has 15 residues. For the CDR3, the DNA is TGCGCCAGCAGCTTGGGCAGGGGCCCCTACAATGAGCAGTTCTTC. Translation gives CASSLGRGPYNEQFF.

The chain joins TRBV28 to TRBJ1-5; a weak D match, TRBD1 (5 bases). The CDR3 covers 14 residues. The V gene lost 3 bases and the J gene lost 2 bases, with 8 bases spanning the gap. The germline V gene encodes CDR1 MDHEN and CDR2 SYDVKM. The CDR3 coding sequence is TGTGCCAGCAGTTTGGGGGGAGGCAATCAGCCCCAGCATTTT. Its translation is CASSLGGGNQPQHF.

The CDR3 DNA reads TGTGCCAGCAGCGGCGACAGGGACCACTATAATTCACCCCTCCACTTT. It specifies CASSGDRDHYNSPLHF. The chain uses TRBV9 and TRBJ1-6; 7 nucleotides match TRBD1. CDR3 length: 16 residues. Looked up from germline, CDR1 is SGDLS and CDR2 is YYNGEE. V lost 3 bases to trimming and J lost 3 bases; unmatched junction nucleotides: 6.

This chain connects TRBV7-9 to TRBJ1-6; 8 nucleotides agree with TRBD1. There are 14 residues in the CDR3. Per the germline V gene, CDR1 is SEHNR and CDR2 is FQNEAQ (reference sequence). V trimming: 3 bases; J trimming: 10 bases; junction bases outside the gene matches: 5. Written as DNA, the CDR3 is TGTGCCAGCAGCTTGCAGGGGGCGGGATCACCCCTCCACTTT. This translates into CASSLQGAGSPLHF.

The rearrangement uses TRBV5-6 and TRBJ2-7; 7 bases match TRBD1. Germline CDR1 and CDR2: SGHDT and YYEEEE. Trimming took 4 bases from V and 1 from J; bases not matched to a gene: 5. The CDR3 has 14 residues. The CDR3 loop is CASSRTGASYEQYF. The CDR3 DNA follows: TGTGCCAGCAGCCGGACAGGCGCTTCCTACGAGCAGTACTTC. Combining the CDR3 with reference TRBV5-6 and TRBJ2-7 gives the whole variable domain DAGVTQSPTHLIKTRGQQVTLRCSPKSGHDTVSWYQQALGQGPQFIFQYYEEEERQRGNFPDRFSGHQFPNYSSELNVNALLLGDSALYLCASSRTGASYEQYFGPGTRLTVT.

The rearrangement uses TRBV5-6 and TRBJ1-1, with 7 bases that match TRBD1. The junction had 5 bases not matched to a gene; V was cut back by 4 bases and J by 5 bases. The CDR3 length is 13 residues. Germline CDR1 is SGHDT and CDR2 is YYEEEE. The CDR3 DNA is TGTGCCAGCAGCCCAACAGGGGTTACTGAAGCTTTCTTT. Translated, it gives CASSPTGVTEAFF.

The chain joins TRBV29-1 to TRBJ1-1; the D is unclear. Trimming took 2 bases from V and 1 from J, leaving 8 bases between them. The CDR3 length is 13 residues. Germline V lookup: CDR1 SQVTM, CDR2 ANQGSEA. The CDR3 is CSVESSGNTEAFF. The CDR3 nucleotides read TGCAGCGTTGAATCTTCAGGGAACACTGAAGCTTTCTTT.

This clone was recorded only once. The V call is TRBV20-1, the J call TRBJ1-4; D possibly corresponds to TRBD1 (5 bases). This CDR3 comprises 11 residues. The germline gives CDR1 DFQATT, CDR2 SNEGSKA (reference sequence). The CDR3 region is CAKGSNEKLFF. CDR3 bases: TGCGCAAAGGGGTCTAATGAAAAACTGTTTTTT.

The gene calls are TRBV9 and TRBJ2-2; the D is unclear. Trimming took 2 bases from V and 0 from J, leaving 8 bases between them. This CDR3 is built from 15 residues. The germline CDR1 and CDR2 sequences are SGDLS and YYNGEE. The CDR3 DNA follows: TGTGCCAGCAGCGTGCGGTACGCGAACACCGGGGAGCTGTTTTTT. Its translation is CASSVRYANTGELFF.

The chain recombines TRBV7-6 with TRBJ2-5, with 7 bases identical to TRBD1. The germline CDR1 and CDR2 sequences are SGHVS and FNYEAQ. The J segment lost 5 bases and the V segment lost 4 bases, leaving 13 bases of the junction unmatched. This CDR3 is built from 16 residues. CDR3 in DNA: TGTGCCAGCAGCTCGATGCCGGGACAGTTTCGTGAGACCCAGTACTTC. This encodes CASSSMPGQFRETQYF.

The J gene is TRBJ2-5, the V gene TRBV11-2; 12 positions agree with TRBD2. This CDR3 region has 15 residues. The J segment lost 8 bases and the V segment lost 6 bases, leaving 10 bases of the junction unmatched. Germline V gives CDR1 SGHAT, CDR2 FQNNGV. CDR3 protein: CASSQRLAGGLTQYF. In nucleotides, the CDR3 is TGTGCCAGCAGTCAGAGGCTAGCGGGGGGGCTCACCCAGTACTTC.

The gene calls are TRBV5-5 and TRBJ2-4, with D possibly TRBD2 on 5 matching bases. The germline V and J ends were trimmed by 4 bases and 7 bases, with 15 bases remaining between them. The CDR3 is 14 residues long. Germline loops: CDR1 SGHKS, CDR2 YYEKEE (reference sequence). The CDR3 protein is CASSPSGLGNIQYF. The CDR3 nucleotides read TGTGCCAGCAGCCCGAGCGGATTAGGGAACATTCAGTACTTC.

The chain employs TRBV10-3 and TRBJ2-3; 9 positions match TRBD1. After removal of 7 bases from V and 3 bases from J, the junction contained 2 bases not matched to a gene. Germline CDR1 ENHRY, CDR2 SYGVKD. The CDR3 contains 13 residues. Written as DNA, the CDR3 is TGTGCCATCAAGGGACAGGGTACAGATACGCAGTATTTT. It translates to CAIKGQGTDTQYF.

The gene calls are TRBV9 and TRBJ1-2, with no clear D. Germline-derived CDR1 and CDR2 are SGDLS and YYNGEE. The ends were cut back, 3 bases at V and 4 bases at J, with 13 bases in the middle. The CDR3 is made up of 14 amino acids. The CDR3 sequence is CASSGRESRYGYTF. CDR3 nucleotide sequence: TGTGCCAGCAGCGGGAGGGAGAGCCGCTATGGCTACACCTTC.

This clone was counted a few times. This rearrangement joins TRBV7-9 to TRBJ2-5; 8 bases are shared with TRBD2. V trimming: 6 bases; J trimming: 1 base; junction bases outside the gene matches: 4. The CDR3 length is 14 residues. CDR1 is SEHNR and CDR2 is FQNEAQ in the germline V gene (reference sequence). The CDR3 DNA is TGTGCCAGCAGACAGCGGGGGCCCCAAGAGACCCAGTACTTC. This encodes CASRQRGPQETQYF.

The genes are TRBV27 and TRBJ1-6, with 7 nucleotides matching TRBD1. Germline V lookup: CDR1 MNHEY, CDR2 SMNVEV (reference sequence). V lost 4 bases to trimming and J lost 11 bases; unmatched junction nucleotides: 5. The CDR3 is 13 amino acids. CDR3 bases: TGTGCCAGCAGTTGGGCAGGGGGGACACCCCTCCACTTT. Amino acid sequence: CASSWAGGTPLHF.

This sequence joins TRBV12-2 and TRBJ1-3; the DNA was not used to check the table's D call, TRBD1. TRBV12-2 is annotated as a pseudogene. The length of the CDR3 is 15 residues. As DNA, the CDR3 is TGTGCAAGTCGCTTAGGTTTCAGGGATGGAAACACCATATATTTT. It is translated as CASRLGFRDGNTIYF.

J is TRBJ2-3 and V is TRBV7-8; 7 bases align to TRBD2. Per germline, CDR1 SGHVS and CDR2 FQNEAQ. Losses at the gene ends were 2 bases for V and 0 bases for J; bases not matched to a gene: 5. There are 16 residues in the CDR3. The chain's CDR3 is CASSLWGGTSTDTQYF. The CDR3 DNA reads as TGTGCCAGCAGCTTATGGGGGGGAACTAGCACAGATACGCAGTATTTT.

The chain is built from TRBV5-5 and TRBJ1-6; D call uncertain. Germline values: CDR1 SGHKS, CDR2 YYEKEE (reference sequence). The CDR3 is 15 residues long. Trimming left V 3 bases short and J 18 bases short, with 25 bases between. DNA for the CDR3: TGTGCCAGCAGCTCAGTCCCGGGAACTAAAATTGGGGACCACTTT. Translation: CASSSVPGTKIGDHF.

The chain couples TRBV28 to TRBJ1-4, with TRBD1 matching 10 bases. The length of the CDR3 is 15 residues. CDR1 is MDHEN, CDR2 SYDVKM, per germline. The trim removed 3 bases at V and 8 bases at J, leaving 6 bases unmatched. The CDR3 DNA is TGTGCCAGCAGTTTCCGGGACAGGGGTGGGGAAAAACTGTTTTTT. It yields the protein CASSFRDRGGEKLFF.